The 24 T cell receptor beta chains listed next were all sequenced from one sample in a study of T cell responses to AZD1222 COVID-19 vaccine (dated by TCRdb to the early 2020s). The sample's time point label is to be understood as: baseline before first vaccination. Library method: the immunoSEQ multiplex PCR assay. TCRdb holds this immuneACCESS table with in-frame rearrangements only. Some clones are missing; in checked studies, unresolved V genes explain under half, and the rest has no known cause. In this sample the table shows over 100,000 clones, 70% to 90% of which occur a single time. The ten largest make up approximately 17% of the sample. The material was peripheral blood, obtained on day 0 of AZD1222 vaccination. The receptor set was obtained from an adult in good health.

The genes are TRBV3-1 (or the pseudogene TRBV3-2) and TRBJ1-4; no clear D gene. Germline V CDR1 and CDR2: LGHDT, YNNKEL (reference sequence). The CDR3 loop spans 15 amino acids. With 3 bases removed from V and 2 bases from J, the gap between germline ends came to 10 bases. This chain's CDR3 is CASSHYGSTNEKLFF. The CDR3 DNA follows: TGTGCCAGCAGCCACTACGGGAGTACTAATGAAAAACTGTTTTTT.

The rearrangement joins TRBV7-3 to TRBJ2-6; D is ambiguous. CDR1 and CDR2 (germline): SGHTA, FQGTGA. V dropped 1 base and J dropped 0 bases, with 4 bases sitting between them. This CDR3 contains 15 residues. CDR3 coding DNA: TGTGCCAGCAGCTTAATGGCCTCTGGGGCCAACGTCCTGACTTTC. The encoded protein is CASSLMASGANVLTF.

The chain has TRBV6-5 and TRBJ2-7; TRBD1 is a possible D gene (5 bases). The V gene lost 2 bases and the J gene lost 3 bases, with 8 bases spanning the gap. Germline V CDR1 and CDR2: MNHEY, SVGAGI. This CDR3 is built from 13 residues. The DNA for the CDR3 is TGTGCCAGCAGTTACACCCAGGGCTACGAGCAGTACTTC. This encodes CASSYTQGYEQYF.

The genes are TRBV20-1 and TRBJ2-1; D call uncertain. CDR3 length equals 10 residues. V lost 5 bases, J lost 9 bases, and 8 bases lay in between. Looked up from germline, CDR1 is DFQATT and CDR2 is SNEGSKA (reference sequence). CDR3 amino acids: CSAGEFEQFF. CDR3 nucleotides: TGCAGTGCTGGGGAATTTGAGCAGTTCTTC.

The chain has TRBV25-1 and TRBJ1-4; possibly TRBD1 for D (6 bases). Per the germline V gene, CDR1 is MGHDK and CDR2 is SYGVNS. The CDR3 loop spans 15 amino acids. V was clipped by 3 bases and J by 14 bases, with 22 bases between them. In DNA, the CDR3 is TGTGCCAGCAGTGAGGAACTCGGATCGAGGGGGGGGCTGTTTTTT. Translating gives CASSEELGSRGGLFF.

CDR3 sequence reads: CASTLTGARTEAFF. CDR3 DNA: TGTGCCAGCACCTTAACGGGGGCGCGGACTGAAGCTTTCTTT. J is TRBJ1-1 and V is TRBV6-5, with a tentative D call TRBD1 (6 bases). The germline CDR1 and CDR2 sequences are MNHEY and SVGAGI. Trimming shortened V by 7 bases and J by 5 bases, and 17 bases separated the two germline ends. The CDR3 sequence is 14 residues long.

The chain employs TRBV4-1 and TRBJ1-2; maybe TRBD1 (5 bases). This CDR3 has 14 residues. V dropped 3 bases and J dropped 8 bases, with 16 bases sitting between them. Germline V gives CDR1 MGHRA, CDR2 YSYEKL. The CDR3, as DNA: TGCGCCAGCAGCCAGGGAGGGACCATGGGAGGCTACACCTTC. This sequence encodes CASSQGGTMGGYTF.

The V call is TRBV16, the J call TRBJ1-1; no definite D call. Germline-derived CDR1 and CDR2 are KGHSY and FQNENV. The CDR3 is 13 amino acids. Trimming pared 2 bases from V and 4 bases from J, leaving 8 bases between. This CDR3 reads CASSQGVGTEAFF. The CDR3 bases are TGTGCCAGCAGCCAAGGGGTCGGCACTGAAGCTTTCTTT.

This chain uses TRBV2 with TRBJ1-5; D not resolved. The CDR3 loop spans 16 amino acids. Germline V lookup: CDR1 SNHLY, CDR2 FYNNEI. Between the trimmed V and J ends, which lost 1 base and 5 bases, there was a span of 15 bases. Here the CDR3 reads CASSEVNRPRDQPQHF. The CDR3 DNA is TGTGCCAGCAGTGAAGTCAACCGCCCTAGGGATCAGCCCCAGCATTTT.

This CDR3 is CASSLIVTGQPQHF. The CDR3 bases are TGTGCCAGCAGCTTGATAGTAACCGGCCAGCCCCAGCATTTT. The gene calls are TRBV5-8 and TRBJ1-5; D gene unclear. The CDR3 contains 14 residues. Germline CDR1 SGHTS, CDR2 YDEGEE. V lost 1 base and J lost 7, with 12 bases in between.

The chain has TRBV5-1 and TRBJ1-4; unclear D gene. Germline V gene sequence: CDR1 SGHRS, CDR2 YFSETQ. Trimming left V 3 bases short and J 7 bases short, with 19 bases between. The CDR3 extends over 16 amino acids. The CDR3 protein is CASSSSGAPRGEKLFF. CDR3 nucleotides: TGCGCCAGCAGCTCCTCGGGCGCCCCACGAGGTGAAAAACTGTTTTTT.

The chain couples TRBV19 to TRBJ2-1; 13 bases are shared with TRBD2. Unmatched junction bases numbered 10, after V lost 4 bases and J lost 4 bases. CDR1 is LNHDA, CDR2 SQIVND, per germline (reference sequence). There are 18 residues in the CDR3. The CDR3: CASSTTPGLAGIYNEQFF. DNA for the CDR3: TGTGCCAGTAGTACAACTCCGGGACTAGCGGGAATTTACAATGAGCAGTTCTTC.

The V call is TRBV28, the J call TRBJ1-1, with TRBD1 matching over 11 bases. Germline V gene sequence: CDR1 MDHEN, CDR2 SYDVKM. The CDR3 has 17 amino acids. V shed 2 bases and J 5 bases; nucleotides not matched to a gene: 10. CDR3 sequence: CASSLPYLGTGGTEAFF. CDR3 nucleotide sequence: TGTGCCAGCAGTTTACCATACTTGGGGACAGGGGGGACTGAAGCTTTCTTT.

The chain joins TRBV29-1 to TRBJ1-2; a weak D match, TRBD1 (6 bases). Germline CDR1 and CDR2: SQVTM and ANQGSEA. The CDR3 is made up of 12 amino acids. The germline V and J ends were trimmed by 6 bases and 4 bases, with 12 bases remaining between them. The DNA for the CDR3 is TGCAGCGTAGTGGGGGCGGGCTATGGCTACACCTTC. This translates into CSVVGAGYGYTF.

CDR3: CASSRDRGSYEQYF. In nucleotides, the CDR3 is TGTGCCAGCTCTCGGGATAGAGGTTCGTACGAGCAGTACTTC. The chain joins TRBV18 to TRBJ2-7; D possibly corresponds to TRBD2 (5 bases). Germline V gene sequence: CDR1 KGHSH, CDR2 LQKENI. The CDR3 is made up of 14 amino acids. V dropped 6 bases and J dropped 4 bases, with 16 bases sitting between them.

This clone was counted once. The CDR3 bases are TGTGCCAGCAGCTTAGACAGCTTAGCCCATGAGCAGTTCTTC. Residues: CASSLDSLAHEQFF. This rearrangement joins TRBV7-9 to TRBJ2-1, with D uncertain. The CDR3 has 14 residues. Trimming cost V 1 base and J 8 bases, with 12 bases left between them. The germline gives CDR1 SEHNR, CDR2 FQNEAQ (reference sequence).

The V gene is TRBV2, the J gene TRBJ1-5; no reliable D call. V gave up 1 base and J gave up 7 bases, with 8 bases separating them. There are 13 residues in the CDR3. Germline loops: CDR1 SNHLY, CDR2 FYNNEI. CDR3 region: CASSEGADQPQHF. The CDR3 DNA reads as TGTGCCAGCAGTGAAGGGGCCGACCAGCCCCAGCATTTT.

V gene TRBV19 combines with J gene TRBJ1-1, with D perhaps TRBD1 (6 bases). Trimming shortened V by 5 bases and J by 0 bases, and 13 bases separated the two germline ends. The germline V gene encodes CDR1 LNHDA and CDR2 SQIVND (reference sequence). The CDR3 covers 15 residues. CDR3 sequence (DNA): TGTGCCAGTAGTGCGACCGGGACAATGAACACTGAAGCTTTCTTT. The encoded protein is CASSATGTMNTEAFF.

The rearrangement uses TRBV5-4 and TRBJ2-7; no definite D call. Germline lookup yields CDR1 SGHNT and CDR2 YYREEE (reference sequence). The CDR3 covers 13 residues. Trimming removed 2 bases at V and 2 bases at J, with 8 bases between. In DNA, the CDR3 is TGTGCCAGCAGCTTTGCAGGAACCTACGAGCAGTACTTC. This gives the protein CASSFAGTYEQYF.

V and J are TRBV6-5 and TRBJ1-1; D perhaps matches TRBD1 (6 bases). V was trimmed by 6 bases and J by 4 bases, leaving 15 bases between them. CDR1 and CDR2 (germline): MNHEY, SVGAGI. CDR3 length: 14 residues. The CDR3 DNA follows: TGTGCCAGCAGCAAAGGGGGTTTTGGCACTGAAGCTTTCTTT. As protein: CASSKGGFGTEAFF.

The V call is TRBV19, the J call TRBJ1-5; D is uncertain. The CDR3 loop spans 14 amino acids. V lost 4 bases, J lost 5 bases, and 12 bases lay in between. Germline CDR1 reads LNHDA; CDR2 reads SQIVND (reference sequence). The CDR3 sequence: CASSRTSDYQPQHF. As DNA, the CDR3 is TGTGCCAGTAGTAGGACCAGTGATTATCAGCCCCAGCATTTT.

The chain is built from TRBV19 and TRBJ2-3; TRBD2 might be the D (6 bases). Germline-derived CDR1 and CDR2 are LNHDA and SQIVND (reference sequence). There are 13 residues in the CDR3. Trimming removed 1 base at V and 4 bases at J, with 6 bases between. Here the CDR3 reads CASSIAGADTQYF. CDR3 sequence (DNA): TGTGCCAGTAGTATAGCGGGGGCAGATACGCAGTATTTT.

V is TRBV5-1 and J is TRBJ1-1; TRBD1 agrees at 10 bases. CDR3 length: 17 amino acids. The germline gives CDR1 SGHRS, CDR2 YFSETQ. The trim removed 1 base at V and 1 base at J, leaving 7 bases unmatched. The CDR3 nucleotides read TGCGCCAGCAGCTTGCGACAGGGGGCTCGTCCGAACACTGAAGCTTTCTTT. Translating gives CASSLRQGARPNTEAFF.

V usage is TRBV13 and J usage is TRBJ2-5, with TRBD2 identical over 14 bases. Germline V lookup: CDR1 PRHDT, CDR2 FYEKMQ (reference sequence). The trim removed 6 bases at V and 13 bases at J, leaving 10 bases unmatched. This CDR3 spans 14 amino acids. The CDR3 loop is CASRSGTSGGPLYF. The CDR3 nucleotides read TGTGCCAGCAGGTCCGGGACTAGCGGGGGCCCCTTGTACTTC.